Included here is one T cell receptor (beta chain) sequence, with context. The data stem from a study of blood T cell repertoires in COVID-19. Sequenced by immunoSEQ multiplex PCR; TCRdb stores in-frame clones only, minus some. The sample lists 100,000 or so clones, roughly 89% seen once, with around 6% in the top ten. V lost 2 bases, J lost 1 base, and 3 bases stayed unmatched. In germline, CDR1 is MNHEY, CDR2 SMNVEV (reference sequence). This CDR3 comprises 18 residues. The sequencing input was peripheral blood. This TCR came from a man between 65 and 79 years old with acute or convalescent COVID-19. The J gene is TRBJ2-3, the V gene TRBV27, with 16 bases fitting TRBD2. CDR3 nucleotides: TGTGCCAGCAGTTTAGGGACTAGCGGGAGGGGGGGCACAGATACGCAGTATTTT. Amino acid sequence: CASSLGTSGRGGTDTQYF.